Detailed here is one T cell receptor beta chain. Germline CDR1 KGHSH, CDR2 LQKENI. After removal of 5 bases from V and 7 bases from J, the junction contained 3 bases not matched to a gene. This CDR3 comprises 14 residues. Under the authors' procedure: Reference gene primer amplification gave estimated nucleated cell counts. Clones were read by immunoSEQ multiplex PCR, and TCRdb kept only the in-frame ones, dropping some. The DNA gave D and trimming, while V, J and clone size come from that table. The sample has 200,000 to 300,000 clones, about 89% seen once. The record originates from a study of blood T cell repertoires in COVID-19. Overall study: Both acute and convalescent COVID-19 samples were obtained from the United States, Italy and Spain. PBMCs, B-cell-depleted T cells, or T cells provided the cDNA or gDNA that made up the material.

This TCR came from a man between 40 and 49 years old who had recovered from COVID-19. The V gene is TRBV18, the J gene TRBJ1-6; 9 bases align to TRBD1. The sequencing input was peripheral blood. The CDR3 DNA is TGTGCCAGCTCAACAGACAGGGGGAATTCACCCCTCCACTTT. As protein: CASSTDRGNSPLHF.